This T cell receptor beta chain was sequenced for a study of technical replicates of blood from a handful of donors. The V end was cut by 3 bases, the J end by 3 bases, with 16 bases between. Germline V gene sequence: CDR1 SGDLS, CDR2 YYNGEE. The CDR3 consists of 15 residues. TCRdb keeps only in-frame clones here, not all; method: immunoSEQ multiplex PCR. The sample has 60,000 to 90,000 clones, approximately 93% seen once. The rearrangement uses TRBV9 and TRBJ2-7; D may be TRBD1 (5 bases). The specimen was T cells isolated from PBMCs. This receptor was obtained from a human donor in good health. Written as DNA, the CDR3 is TGTGCCAGCAGCGAAGCAGGGAAGCCCGACTACGAGCAGTACTTC. It yields the protein CASSEAGKPDYEQYF.